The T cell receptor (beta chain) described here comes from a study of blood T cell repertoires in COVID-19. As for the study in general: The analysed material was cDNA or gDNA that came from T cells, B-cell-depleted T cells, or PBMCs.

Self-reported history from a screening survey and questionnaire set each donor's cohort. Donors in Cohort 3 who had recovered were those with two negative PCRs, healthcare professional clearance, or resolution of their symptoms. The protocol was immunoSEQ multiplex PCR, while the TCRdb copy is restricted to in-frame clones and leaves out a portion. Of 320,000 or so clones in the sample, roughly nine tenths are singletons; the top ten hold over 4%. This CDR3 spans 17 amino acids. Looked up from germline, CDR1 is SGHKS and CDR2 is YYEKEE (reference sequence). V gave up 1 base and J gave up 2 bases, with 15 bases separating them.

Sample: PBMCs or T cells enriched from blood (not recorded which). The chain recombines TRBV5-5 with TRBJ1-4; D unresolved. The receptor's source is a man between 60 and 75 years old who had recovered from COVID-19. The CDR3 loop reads CASSLLLLGVTNEKLFF. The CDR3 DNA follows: TGTGCCAGCAGCTTGTTACTTCTCGGGGTTACTAATGAAAAACTGTTTTTT.